This T cell receptor (beta chain) was obtained from a study of PD-1 blockade in classical Hodgkin lymphoma. The CDR3 runs to 15 residues. V dropped 4 bases and J dropped 9 bases, with 19 bases sitting between them. Germline V gene sequence: CDR1 SGHTA, CDR2 FQGNSA. Here immunoSEQ multiplex PCR was the method, and the copy in TCRdb shows in-frame clones only, minus some. The repertoire holds roughly 70,000 clones, with 93% as singletons. Study findings and constraints: As was reported, newly diagnosed patients showed lower baseline TCR diversity than healthy donors did. Prior therapy or disease activity may underlie the repertoire differences, whose causes remain undefined.

Concerning this clone itself: Its antigen is unidentified.

As to time point: newly diagnosed, previously untreated cHL patient sample. Comparison samples consisted of PBMCs from newly diagnosed, untreated classical Hodgkin lymphoma. The sequence was obtained from a human donor with classical Hodgkin lymphoma. The J gene is TRBJ2-1, the V gene TRBV7-2; a possible D gene is TRBD2 (6 bases). The sequenced sample was peripheral blood mononuclear cells (PBMCs). The CDR3 sequence is CASSSRTNAPGEQFF. DNA of the CDR3: TGTGCCAGCAGCTCCCGGACTAACGCCCCCGGTGAGCAGTTCTTC.